This is a list of T cell receptor beta chains from one sample in a study of control samples from healthy donors and cancer patients. Sequencing was performed with immunoSEQ multiplex PCR; in TCRdb, only in-frame clones are kept and a portion is missing. The table records over 100,000 clones, approximately 88% of them present only once. The specimen sequenced was blood. All receptors come from a man aged 35 to 55 in good health. Both conserved end residues are part of each CDR3. The D gene is left open where the match is weak. Not every row has a clone size; where given, it reads once, few, many or a size class.

16,TRBJ1-2,once,TRBV18,TRBD1,CASSPGTGQANYGYTF,TGTGCCAGCTCACCCGGGACAGGCCAAGCTAACTATGGCTACACCTTC
15,TRBJ2-3,-,TRBV3-1/TRBV3-2,TRBD2,CASSSGTSATDTQYF,TGTGCCAGCAGCTCCGGGACTAGCGCAACAGATACGCAGTATTTT
14,TRBJ1-4,-,TRBV29-1,TRBD1,CSVTGGSTNEKLFF,TGCAGCGTAACAGGGGGCTCGACTAATGAAAAACTGTTTTTT
13,TRBJ1-3,-,TRBV29-1,-,CSVYSITGNTIYF,TGCAGCGTTTACAGTATTACCGGAAACACCATATATTTT
16,TRBJ2-1,-,TRBV1,-,CTSSHVPRKAYNEQFF,TGCACCAGCAGCCATGTCCCCCGGAAGGCGTACAATGAGCAGTTCTTC
16,TRBJ2-2,-,TRBV2,TRBD1,CASRGQGLRNTGELFF,TGTGCCAGCAGGGGACAGGGCCTAAGGAACACCGGGGAGCTGTTTTTT
14,TRBJ2-7,-,TRBV6-2/TRBV6-3,-,CASSSWGVSYEQYF,TGTGCCAGCAGTTCGTGGGGGGTCTCCTACGAGCAGTACTTC
15,TRBJ1-2,-,TRBV7-2,TRBD1,CASSLSIDRDYGYTF,TGTGCCAGCAGCTTATCCATTGACAGGGACTATGGCTACACCTTC
11,TRBJ2-3,-,TRBV2,-,CASSSSVTQYF,TGTGCCAGCAGTAGTTCTGTTACGCAGTATTTT
13,TRBJ1-6,few,TRBV21-1,-,CASSAPLDSPLHF,TGTGCCAGCAGCGCCCCGCTGGATTCACCCCTCCACTTT
12,TRBJ2-1,once,TRBV2,-,CASSEVRYEQFF,TGTGCCAGCAGTGAGGTTAGGTATGAGCAGTTCTTC
13,TRBJ2-5,-,TRBV24-1,-,CATSDGSQETQYF,TGTGCCACCAGTGATGGCTCCCAAGAGACCCAGTACTTC
13,TRBJ2-1,-,TRBV7-6,-,CASSSGDYNEQFF,TGTGCCAGCAGCTCAGGGGACTACAATGAGCAGTTCTTC
16,TRBJ2-5,-,TRBV14,-,CASSQGLLRQGETQYF,TGTGCCAGCAGCCAAGGTCTTTTAAGGCAGGGAGAGACCCAGTACTTC
13,TRBJ1-2,-,TRBV6-6,-,CASSYDSNYGYTF,TGTGCCAGCAGTTACGACAGCAACTATGGCTACACCTTC
15,TRBJ1-4,-,TRBV2,-,CASSGTQATNEKLFF,TGTGCCAGCAGTGGGACACAAGCAACTAATGAAAAACTGTTTTTT
16,TRBJ2-2,-,TRBV5-4,-,CASSLDQTPNTGELFF,TGTGCCAGCAGCTTGGACCAAACCCCGAACACCGGGGAGCTGTTTTTT
17,TRBJ2-3,-,TRBV9,TRBD1,CASSVAGTGGGTDTQYF,TGTGCCAGCAGCGTAGCAGGGACAGGGGGCGGCACAGATACGCAGTATTTT
13,TRBJ2-5,-,TRBV10-3,-,CAISESKLETQYF,TGTGCCATCAGTGAGTCGAAGTTGGAGACCCAGTACTTC
15,TRBJ1-3,-,TRBV6-2/TRBV6-3,TRBD1,CASSKQGALGNTIYF,TGTGCCAGCAGTAAACAGGGGGCGCTTGGAAACACCATATATTTT
14,TRBJ2-2,-,TRBV24-1,-,CATRGYGATGELFF,TGTGCCACTAGGGGTTACGGGGCCACCGGGGAGCTGTTTTTT
13,TRBJ2-5,-,TRBV19,TRBD1,CASSNGQEWTQYF,TGTGCCAGTAGTAACGGACAGGAATGGACCCAGTACTTC
16,TRBJ1-2,-,TRBV7-2,-,CASSLMGVSGFLGYTF,TGTGCCAGCAGCTTAATGGGTGTTTCGGGGTTTCTTGGCTACACCTTC
14,TRBJ2-3,-,TRBV2,-,CASTRDLASDTQYF,TGTGCCAGCACTCGGGACCTTGCATCGGATACGCAGTATTTT
12,TRBJ2-3,-,TRBV19,-,CASLGGAGTQYF,TGTGCCAGTCTGGGGGGGGCAGGTACGCAGTATTTT
14,TRBJ1-1,-,TRBV4-3,-,CASSSGEGDTEAFF,TGCGCCAGCAGCTCCGGAGAGGGGGACACTGAAGCTTTCTTT
13,TRBJ2-7,few,TRBV3-1/TRBV3-2,-,CASSHRGGYEQYF,TGTGCCAGCAGCCACAGAGGAGGGTACGAGCAGTACTTC
16,TRBJ2-5,once,TRBV6-1,TRBD1,CASSERGQGYRETQYF,TGTGCCAGCAGTGAACGGGGACAGGGATATAGAGAGACCCAGTACTTC
16,TRBJ2-3,once,TRBV11-3,TRBD2,CASSLLGGGATDTQYF,TGTGCCAGCAGCTTACTTGGCGGGGGGGCCACAGATACGCAGTATTTT
15,TRBJ2-5,few,TRBV28,TRBD1,CASSLAGTGKETQYF,TGTGCCAGCAGTTTAGCCGGGACAGGGAAAGAGACCCAGTACTTC
12,TRBJ1-6,-,TRBV12-3/TRBV12-4,-,CASSFARSPLHF,TGTGCCAGCAGTTTCGCTCGTTCACCCCTCCACTTT
13,TRBJ1-6,-,TRBV18,-,CASSPGAGKPLHF,TGTGCCAGCTCACCAGGGGCAGGCAAACCCCTCCACTTT
17,TRBJ1-4,once,TRBV7-9,-,CASSLLGTEPDRGKLFF,TGTGCCAGCAGCTTACTAGGGACGGAGCCCGACCGGGGCAAACTGTTTTTT
13,TRBJ1-1,-,TRBV30,-,CALTRTLNTEAFF,TGTGCCCTCACCCGAACCTTGAACACTGAAGCTTTCTTT
16,TRBJ2-3,-,TRBV5-6,TRBD1,CASSYGTGVRTDTQYF,TGTGCCAGCAGCTACGGGACAGGGGTCCGCACAGATACGCAGTATTTT
20,TRBJ1-6,few,TRBV4-1,TRBD1,CASSPRDRGSSSSYNSPLHF,TGCGCCAGCAGCCCCCGGGACAGGGGCTCCTCGAGCTCCTATAATTCACCCCTCCACTTT
14,TRBJ1-2,-,TRBV24-1,-,CATSTTWPDYGYTF,TGTGCCACCTCTACGACTTGGCCGGACTATGGCTACACCTTC
13,TRBJ1-2,-,TRBV29-1,TRBD1,CSVRTGSNYGYTF,TGCAGCGTTAGGACAGGGTCAAACTATGGCTACACCTTC
17,TRBJ2-2,few,TRBV7-9,-,CASSRRGRTDTTGELFF,TGTGCCAGCAGCCGAAGGGGCCGGACAGACACGACGGGGGAGCTGTTTTTT
17,TRBJ1-1,-,TRBV7-8,-,CASSLVRGIQRNTEAFF,TGTGCCAGCAGCTTAGTGAGGGGAATACAGAGGAACACTGAAGCTTTCTTT
14,TRBJ1-1,-,TRBV30,-,CAWNKGGMNTEAFF,TGTGCCTGGAATAAGGGGGGTATGAACACTGAAGCTTTCTTT
13,TRBJ1-6,-,TRBV6-4,-,CASSQGLNSPLHF,TGTGCCAGCAGCCAGGGGTTGAATTCACCCCTCCACTTT